The T cell receptor (beta chain) described here comes from a study of somatic mutations in cytotoxic T cells in rheumatoid arthritis. V was pared by 3 bases and J by 0 bases, with 13 bases between. In germline, CDR1 is GTSNPN, CDR2 SVGIG (reference sequence). The CDR3 is 15 amino acids. The table came from immunoSEQ multiplex PCR; TCRdb's copy has only in-frame clones and leaves some out. Here the sample spans around 15,000 clones, around 72% being singletons. Sequenced input: CD8+ T cells sorted from blood. This TCR came from an adult with rheumatoid arthritis. The chain employs TRBV30 and TRBJ2-3; weak D call: TRBD2 (6 bases). CDR3 protein: CAWSIGGSSTDTQYF. In DNA form, the CDR3 reads TGTGCCTGGAGCATCGGGGGTTCAAGCACAGATACGCAGTATTTT.